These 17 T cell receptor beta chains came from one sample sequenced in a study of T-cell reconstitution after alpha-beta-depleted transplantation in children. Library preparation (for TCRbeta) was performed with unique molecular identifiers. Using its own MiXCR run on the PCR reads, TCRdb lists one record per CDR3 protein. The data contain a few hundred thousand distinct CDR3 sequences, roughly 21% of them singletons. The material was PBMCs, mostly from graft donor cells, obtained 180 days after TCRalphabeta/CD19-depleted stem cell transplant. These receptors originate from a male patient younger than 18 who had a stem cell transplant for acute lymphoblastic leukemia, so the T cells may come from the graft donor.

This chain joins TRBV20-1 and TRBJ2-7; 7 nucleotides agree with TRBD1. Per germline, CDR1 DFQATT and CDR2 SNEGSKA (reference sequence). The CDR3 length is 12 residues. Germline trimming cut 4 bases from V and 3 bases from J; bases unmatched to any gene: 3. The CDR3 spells CSATRDSYEQYF. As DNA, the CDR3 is TGCAGTGCTACCCGGGACAGCTACGAGCAGTACTTC.

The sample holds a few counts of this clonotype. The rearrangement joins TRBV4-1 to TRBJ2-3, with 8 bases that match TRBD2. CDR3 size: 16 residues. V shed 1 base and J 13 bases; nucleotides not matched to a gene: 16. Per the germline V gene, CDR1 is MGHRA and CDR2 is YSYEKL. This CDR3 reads CASSQVSSGSHHQEYF. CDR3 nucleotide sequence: TGCGCCAGCAGCCAAGTATCAAGCGGGAGCCATCATCAGGAGTATTTT.

The CDR3 spells CASSYLPYGTALHF. In DNA form, the CDR3 reads TGTGCCAGCAGTTACCTCCCCTACGGTACGGCCCTCCACTTT. This chain joins TRBV6-5 and TRBJ1-6, with D uncertain. From germline, CDR1 is MNHEY and CDR2 SVGAGI. V gave up 2 bases and J gave up 14 bases, with 16 bases separating them. The CDR3 is 14 amino acids.

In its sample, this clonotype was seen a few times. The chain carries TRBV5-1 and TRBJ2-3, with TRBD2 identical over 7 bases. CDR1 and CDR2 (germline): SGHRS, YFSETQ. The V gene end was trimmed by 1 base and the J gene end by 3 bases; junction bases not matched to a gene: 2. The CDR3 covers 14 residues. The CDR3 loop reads CASSLTSETDTQYF. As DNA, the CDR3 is TGCGCCAGCAGCTTGACTAGCGAGACAGATACGCAGTATTTT.

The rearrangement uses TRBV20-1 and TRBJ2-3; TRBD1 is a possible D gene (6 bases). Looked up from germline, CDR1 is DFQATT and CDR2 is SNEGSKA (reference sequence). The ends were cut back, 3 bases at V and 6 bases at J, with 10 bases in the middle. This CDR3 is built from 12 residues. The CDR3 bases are TGCAGTGCTAGTCACGACAGGGATACGCAGTATTTT. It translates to CSASHDRDTQYF.

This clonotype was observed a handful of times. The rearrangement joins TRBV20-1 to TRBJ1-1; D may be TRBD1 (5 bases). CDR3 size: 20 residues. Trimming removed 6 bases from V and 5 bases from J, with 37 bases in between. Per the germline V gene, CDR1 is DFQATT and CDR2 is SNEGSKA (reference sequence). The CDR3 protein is CSAVILGHGLAEVGSTEAFF. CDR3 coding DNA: TGCAGTGCCGTAATTCTAGGACATGGCCTCGCTGAAGTAGGGTCGACTGAAGCTTTCTTT.

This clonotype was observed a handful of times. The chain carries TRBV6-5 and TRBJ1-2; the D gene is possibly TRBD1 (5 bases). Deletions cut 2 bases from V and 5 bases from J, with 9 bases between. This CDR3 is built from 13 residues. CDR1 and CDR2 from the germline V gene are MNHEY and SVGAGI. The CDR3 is CASSYGTDYGYTF. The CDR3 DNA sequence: TGTGCCAGCAGTTACGGGACTGATTATGGCTACACCTTC.

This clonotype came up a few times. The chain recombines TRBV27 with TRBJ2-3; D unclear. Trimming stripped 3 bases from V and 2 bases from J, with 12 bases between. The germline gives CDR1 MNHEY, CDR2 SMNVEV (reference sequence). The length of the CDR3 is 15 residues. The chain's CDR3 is CASSFRRINTDTQYF. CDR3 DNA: TGTGCCAGCAGTTTTAGAAGGATAAACACAGATACGCAGTATTTT.

CDR3 bases: TGTGCCAGCGCTTCCCCGGGACACCGAAATGAAAAACTGTTTTTT. Amino acids: CASASPGHRNEKLFF. The chain employs TRBV6-1 and TRBJ1-4, with a possible D match to TRBD1 (6 bases). This CDR3 is 15 amino acids long. The germline V gene encodes CDR1 MNHNS and CDR2 SASEGT. V was clipped by 8 bases and J by 5 bases, with 18 bases between them.

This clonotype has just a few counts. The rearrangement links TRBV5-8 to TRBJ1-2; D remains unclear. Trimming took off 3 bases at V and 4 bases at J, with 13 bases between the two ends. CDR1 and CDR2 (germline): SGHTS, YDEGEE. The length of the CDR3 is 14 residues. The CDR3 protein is CASSYRAGSYGYTF. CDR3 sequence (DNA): TGTGCCAGCAGCTATAGGGCGGGGTCCTATGGCTACACCTTC.

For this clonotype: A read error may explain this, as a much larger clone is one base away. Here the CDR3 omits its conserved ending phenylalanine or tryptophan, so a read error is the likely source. CDR3 protein: CSAASDAGELFS. CDR3 in DNA: TGCAGTGCTGCTAGCGACGCCGGGGAGCTGTTTTCT. The rearrangement joins TRBV20-1 to TRBJ2-2, with D perhaps TRBD2 (6 bases). Trimming pared 5 bases from V and 6 bases from J, leaving 10 bases between. The CDR3 is 12 amino acids. Germline V lookup: CDR1 DFQATT, CDR2 SNEGSKA (reference sequence).

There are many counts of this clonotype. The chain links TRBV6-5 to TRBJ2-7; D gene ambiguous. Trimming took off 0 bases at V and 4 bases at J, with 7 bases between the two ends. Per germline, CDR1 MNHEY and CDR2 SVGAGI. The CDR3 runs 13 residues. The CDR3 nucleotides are TGTGCCAGCAGTTACTCGATGGGTTACGAGCAGTACTTC. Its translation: CASSYSMGYEQYF.

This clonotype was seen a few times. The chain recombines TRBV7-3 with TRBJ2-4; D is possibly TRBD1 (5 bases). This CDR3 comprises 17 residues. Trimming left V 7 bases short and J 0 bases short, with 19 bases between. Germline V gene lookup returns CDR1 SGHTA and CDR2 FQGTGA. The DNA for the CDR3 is TGTGCCAGCAAGACAGCTACTGCCGGTCTAGCCAAAAACATTCAGTACTTC. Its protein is CASKTATAGLAKNIQYF.

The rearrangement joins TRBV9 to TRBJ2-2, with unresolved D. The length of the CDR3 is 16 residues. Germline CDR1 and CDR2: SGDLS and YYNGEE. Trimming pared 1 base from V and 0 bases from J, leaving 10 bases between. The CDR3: CASSVSPQTNTGELFF. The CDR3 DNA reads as TGTGCCAGCAGCGTATCCCCCCAGACGAACACCGGGGAGCTGTTTTTT.

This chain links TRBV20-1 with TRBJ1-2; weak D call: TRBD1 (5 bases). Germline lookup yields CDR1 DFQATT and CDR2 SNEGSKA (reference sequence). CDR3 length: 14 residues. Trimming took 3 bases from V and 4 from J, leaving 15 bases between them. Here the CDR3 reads CSARGGVGSYGYTF. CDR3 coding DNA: TGCAGTGCTAGGGGGGGAGTTGGGAGCTATGGCTACACCTTC.

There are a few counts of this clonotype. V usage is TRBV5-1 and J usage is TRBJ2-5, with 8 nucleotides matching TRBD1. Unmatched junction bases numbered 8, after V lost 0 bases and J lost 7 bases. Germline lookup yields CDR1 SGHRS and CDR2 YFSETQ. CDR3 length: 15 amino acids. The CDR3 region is CASSLAGTGGWTQYF. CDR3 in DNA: TGCGCCAGCAGCTTGGCCGGGACAGGAGGGTGGACCCAGTACTTC.

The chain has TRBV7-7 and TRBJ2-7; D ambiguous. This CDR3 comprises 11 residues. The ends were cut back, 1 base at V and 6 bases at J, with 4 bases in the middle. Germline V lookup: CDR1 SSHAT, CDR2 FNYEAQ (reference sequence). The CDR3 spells CASSLVIEQYF. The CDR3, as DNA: TGTGCCAGCAGCTTAGTGATCGAGCAGTACTTC.